The clone carrying this T cell receptor (beta chain) has a handful of counts. Its matching antigen is unknown. MiXCR, run by TCRdb on the 5' RACE reads, gives a single entry per CDR3 protein. The sample holds nearly 55,000 distinct CDR3 sequences; around 26% are singletons and the top ten take approximately 3.3%. Study-level findings and limits: Tumor memory CD4+ T cell TCR gene usage was found to cluster with blood and lymph node memory CD4+ cells and with lymph node naive CD4+ cells.

The CDR3 length is 13 residues. V was trimmed by 6 bases and J by 5 bases, leaving 10 bases between them. CDR1 is ENHRY, CDR2 SYGVKD, per germline. Material: tumor-infiltrating naive CD4+ T cells sorted from the breast tumor. The subset denotes: naive CD4+ T cells, CD4+CD45RA+CD25-. V usage is TRBV10-3 and J usage is TRBJ2-2; no clear D. The sequence came from a female donor with breast cancer. CDR3 DNA: TGTGCCATCAGCCCTAAGGGAACCGGGGAGCTGTTTTTT. Translating it yields CAISPKGTGELFF.